Given below is one TCR beta chain in context. The entry originates in a study of blood T cell repertoires in COVID-19. For the study at large: The cDNA or gDNA used as material had been derived from T cells, B-cell-depleted T cells, or PBMCs.

This CDR3 has 13 amino acids. Trimming removed 8 bases from V and 6 bases from J, with 15 bases in between. Germline lookup yields CDR1 MNHEY and CDR2 SVGAGI. In the original analysis: The assay estimated nucleated cells by amplifying reference gene primers. The data were produced by immunoSEQ multiplex PCR, yet TCRdb's version contains in-frame clones alone and is incomplete. V and J calls plus clone size are reproduced from that table; the DNA served to infer D and trimming. The sample holds about 200,000 clones, about nine tenths seen once. The clonotype was recovered from a woman in her sixties or seventies with acute or convalescent COVID-19. The chain combines TRBV6-5 with TRBJ2-3; a weak D match, TRBD1 (6 bases). Sequencing was done on a sample of peripheral blood. CDR3: CASLGQFGDTQYF. CDR3 bases: TGTGCCAGCCTAGGACAGTTTGGGGATACGCAGTATTTT.